This T cell receptor (beta chain) was recorded in a study of CD8 T cells in Susac syndrome. The study sequenced TCR beta in blood CD8+ and CD4+ T cells. The multiple sclerosis controls consisted of treatment-naive patients with relapsing-remitting disease, either stable or active. The CDR3 covers 15 residues. Trimming removed 5 bases at V and 8 bases at J, with 21 bases between. CDR1 SGHTA and CDR2 FQGTGA come from the germline V gene. cDNA came from 0.5 to 1 ug RNA primed by random hexamers. Amplification of TCR beta CDR3 used immunoSEQ multiplex PCR across 54 Vbeta and 13 Jbeta. TCRdb re-called the immunoSEQ multiplex PCR reads with MiXCR, one entry per CDR3 protein. Found here are roughly 130,000 distinct CDR3 sequences, approximately 95% of them singletons; the top ten hold over 0.09%.

The sample consisted of CD4+ T cells from PBMCs. This TCR was recovered from a human donor with multiple sclerosis. The chain is built from TRBV7-3 and TRBJ1-2; D is perhaps TRBD1 (6 bases). CDR3 region: CASSPEPPGAGGYTF. In DNA form, the CDR3 reads TGTGCCAGCAGCCCCGAACCTCCGGGGGCTGGCGGCTACACCTTC.